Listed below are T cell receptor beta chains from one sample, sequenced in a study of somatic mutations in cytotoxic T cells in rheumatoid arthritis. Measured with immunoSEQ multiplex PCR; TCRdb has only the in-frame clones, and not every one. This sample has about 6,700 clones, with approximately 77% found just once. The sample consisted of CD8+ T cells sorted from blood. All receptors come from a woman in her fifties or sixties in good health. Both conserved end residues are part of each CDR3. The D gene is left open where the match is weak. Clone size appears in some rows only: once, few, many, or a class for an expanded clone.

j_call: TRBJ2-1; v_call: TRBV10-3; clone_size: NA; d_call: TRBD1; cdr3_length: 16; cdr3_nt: TGTGCCATCAGCGGCACCAACAGGGGGCGTGTAGGTGAGCAGTTCTTC; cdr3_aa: CAISGTNRGRVGEQFF
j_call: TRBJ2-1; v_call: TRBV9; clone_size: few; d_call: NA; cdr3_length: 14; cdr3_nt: TGTGCCAGCAGCCCCCCCTTGGGGGGAAATGAGCAGTTCTTC; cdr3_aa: CASSPPLGGNEQFF
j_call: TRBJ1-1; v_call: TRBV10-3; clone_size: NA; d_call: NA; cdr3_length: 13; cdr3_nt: TGTGCCAGCTGGGGCAGCTTGAACACTGAAGCTTTCTTT; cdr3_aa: CASWGSLNTEAFF
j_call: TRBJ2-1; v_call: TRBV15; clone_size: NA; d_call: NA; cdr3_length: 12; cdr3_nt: TGTGCCAGCGAGGGGGCGGGGAATGAGCAGTTCTTC; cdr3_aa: CASEGAGNEQFF
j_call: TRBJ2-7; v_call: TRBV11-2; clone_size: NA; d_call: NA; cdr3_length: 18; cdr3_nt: TGTGCCAGCAGCCCAGACACCTTCCGCGTCCAGAGCTCCTACGAGCAGTACTTC; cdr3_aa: CASSPDTFRVQSSYEQYF
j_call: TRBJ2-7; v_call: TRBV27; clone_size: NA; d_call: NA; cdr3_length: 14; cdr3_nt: TGTGCCAGCAGTTTAGGGAGCGCTTCCTACGAGCAGTACTTC; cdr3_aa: CASSLGSASYEQYF
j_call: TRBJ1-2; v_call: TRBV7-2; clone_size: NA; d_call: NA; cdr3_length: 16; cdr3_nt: TGTGCCAGCAGCTCTCAATCCCGGGACAATAACTATGGCTACACCTTC; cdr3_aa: CASSSQSRDNNYGYTF
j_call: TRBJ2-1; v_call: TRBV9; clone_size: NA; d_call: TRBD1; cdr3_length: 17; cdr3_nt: TGTGCCAGCAGCGTTAAACCGGGACAGGGGGGCTACAATGAGCAGTTCTTC; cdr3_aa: CASSVKPGQGGYNEQFF
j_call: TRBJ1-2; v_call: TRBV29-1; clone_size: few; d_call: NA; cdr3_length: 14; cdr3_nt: TGCAGCGTCCCCAAATCAGGTGGCGCCGGTGGCTACACCTTC; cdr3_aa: CSVPKSGGAGGYTF
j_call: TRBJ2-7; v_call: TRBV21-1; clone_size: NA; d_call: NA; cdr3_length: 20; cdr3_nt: TGTGCCAGCAGCAAAGTGGGGGGGGACAGGGGGACCCTTCATGCCTACGAGCAGTACTTC; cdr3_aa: CASSKVGGDRGTLHAYEQYF
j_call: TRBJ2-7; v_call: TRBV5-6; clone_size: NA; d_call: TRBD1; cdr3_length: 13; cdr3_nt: TGTGCCACCCACGACAGGGTGGCCCACGAGCAGTACTTC; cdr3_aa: CATHDRVAHEQYF
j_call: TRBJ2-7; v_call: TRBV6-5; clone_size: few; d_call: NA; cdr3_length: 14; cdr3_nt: TGTGCCAGCAGTACCGGGACATTGTCCTACGAGCAGTACTTC; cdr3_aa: CASSTGTLSYEQYF
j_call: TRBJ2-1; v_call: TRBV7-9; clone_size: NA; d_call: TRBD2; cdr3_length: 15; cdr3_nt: TGTGCCAGCAGGATATCAGGGCGGGGGGACAATGAGCAGTTCTTC; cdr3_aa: CASRISGRGDNEQFF
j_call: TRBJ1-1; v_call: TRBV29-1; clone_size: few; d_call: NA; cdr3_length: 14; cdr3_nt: TGCAGCGTTTCTGTGGGCAGGGTCGACACTGAAGCTTTCTTT; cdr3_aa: CSVSVGRVDTEAFF
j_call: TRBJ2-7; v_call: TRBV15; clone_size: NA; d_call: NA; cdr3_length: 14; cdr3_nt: TGTGCCACCAGCTCTCGAGAGGACTCCTACGAGCAGTACTTC; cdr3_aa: CATSSREDSYEQYF
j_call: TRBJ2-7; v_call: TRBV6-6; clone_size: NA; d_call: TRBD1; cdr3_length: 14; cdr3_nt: TGTGCCAGCGCCCCCGGGACAGGGATCTACGAGCAGTACTTC; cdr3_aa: CASAPGTGIYEQYF
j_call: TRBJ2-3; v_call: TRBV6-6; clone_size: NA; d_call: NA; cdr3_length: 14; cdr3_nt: TGTGCCAGCAGTTCCAGGGGATGGGCAGATACGCAGTATTTT; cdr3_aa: CASSSRGWADTQYF
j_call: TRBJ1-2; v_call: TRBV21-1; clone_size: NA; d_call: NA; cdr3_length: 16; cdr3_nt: TGTGCCAGCAGCAAAGCGCGGGGGGGCGCGGACTATGGCTACACCTTC; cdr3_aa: CASSKARGGADYGYTF
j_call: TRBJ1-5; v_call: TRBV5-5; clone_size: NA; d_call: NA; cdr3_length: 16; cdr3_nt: TGTGCCAGCAGCTTATCCCGAGTGGTTGGCAATCAGCCCCAGCATTTT; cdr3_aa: CASSLSRVVGNQPQHF
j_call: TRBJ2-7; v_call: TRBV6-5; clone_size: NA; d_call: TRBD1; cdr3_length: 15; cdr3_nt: TGTGCCAGCAGGACTGGACAGGCGAGCTCCTACGAGCAGTACTTC; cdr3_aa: CASRTGQASSYEQYF
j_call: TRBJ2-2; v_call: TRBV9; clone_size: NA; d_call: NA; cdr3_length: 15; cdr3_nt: TGTGCCAGCAGCGAGTCCCAGGGGGGCACCGGGGAGCTGTTTTTT; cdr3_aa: CASSESQGGTGELFF
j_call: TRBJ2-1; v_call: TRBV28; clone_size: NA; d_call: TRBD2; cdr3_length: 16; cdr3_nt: TGTGCCACCAAAGTCCTAGGAACTAGCGCGTACAATGAGCAGTTCTTC; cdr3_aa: CATKVLGTSAYNEQFF
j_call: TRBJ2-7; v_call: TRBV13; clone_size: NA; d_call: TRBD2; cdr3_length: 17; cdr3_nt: TGTGCCAGCAGCTCTCGGACTAGCGGGGGGAGCTCCTACGAGCAGTACTTC; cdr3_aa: CASSSRTSGGSSYEQYF
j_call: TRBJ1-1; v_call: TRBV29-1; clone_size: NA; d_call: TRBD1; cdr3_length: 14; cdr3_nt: TGCAGCGTTGCTACCAGGGGGATGAACACTGAAGCTTTCTTT; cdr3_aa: CSVATRGMNTEAFF
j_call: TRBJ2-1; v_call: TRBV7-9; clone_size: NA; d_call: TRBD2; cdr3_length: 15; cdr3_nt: TGTGCCAGCAGAGGGGCGGGAGGGGGCCTCAATGAGCAGTTCTTC; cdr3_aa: CASRGAGGGLNEQFF
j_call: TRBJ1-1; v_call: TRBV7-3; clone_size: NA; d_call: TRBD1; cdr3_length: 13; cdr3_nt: TGTGCCAGCAGCGCCGGGACAGGGACTGAAGCTTTCTTT; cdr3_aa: CASSAGTGTEAFF
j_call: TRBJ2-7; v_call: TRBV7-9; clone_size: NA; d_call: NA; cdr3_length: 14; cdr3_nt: TGTGCCAGCAGCTTAGGGGGACTCTCCTACGAGCAGTACTTC; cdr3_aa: CASSLGGLSYEQYF
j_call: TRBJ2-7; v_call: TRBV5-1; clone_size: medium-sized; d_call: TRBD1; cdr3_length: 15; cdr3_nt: TGCGCCAGCAGCCCGGGACAGGACCACTCCTACGAGCAGTACTTC; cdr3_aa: CASSPGQDHSYEQYF
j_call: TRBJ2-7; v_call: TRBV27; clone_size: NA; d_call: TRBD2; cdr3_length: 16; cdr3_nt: TGTGCCAGCACCCTGTCGCTAGCGGGTCCCACCTACGAGCAGTACTTC; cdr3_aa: CASTLSLAGPTYEQYF
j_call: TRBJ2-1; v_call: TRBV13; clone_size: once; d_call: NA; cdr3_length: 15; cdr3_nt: TGTGCCAGCAGCTTAGAGGGCAGGGTCAGCAATGAGCAGTTCTTC; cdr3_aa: CASSLEGRVSNEQFF
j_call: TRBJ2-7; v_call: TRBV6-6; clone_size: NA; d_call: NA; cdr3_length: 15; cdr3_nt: TGTGCCAGCAGCCACTCGTCGGGGGACCTCTACGAGCAGTACTTC; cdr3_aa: CASSHSSGDLYEQYF
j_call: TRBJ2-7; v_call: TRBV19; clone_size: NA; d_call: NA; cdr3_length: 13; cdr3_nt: TGTGCCAGTAGTATAGGCCTAGTAAGGGAGCAGTACTTC; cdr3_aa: CASSIGLVREQYF
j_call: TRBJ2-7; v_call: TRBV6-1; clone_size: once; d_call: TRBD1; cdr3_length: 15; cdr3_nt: TGTGCCAGCAGTGAAAGGGACAGGATAACCTACGAGCAGTACTTC; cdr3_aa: CASSERDRITYEQYF
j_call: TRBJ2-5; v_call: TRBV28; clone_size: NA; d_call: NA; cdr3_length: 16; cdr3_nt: TGTGCCAGCAGTTTAACCCTGACAGGCTCGGAAGAGACCCAGTACTTC; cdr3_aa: CASSLTLTGSEETQYF
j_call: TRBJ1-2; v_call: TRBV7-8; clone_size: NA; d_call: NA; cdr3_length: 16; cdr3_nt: TGTGCCAGCAGCTACCATCGACAGAGGACCAACTATGGCTACACCTTC; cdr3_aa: CASSYHRQRTNYGYTF
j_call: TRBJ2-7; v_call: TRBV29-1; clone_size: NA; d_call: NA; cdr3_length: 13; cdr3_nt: TGCAGCGTTGGGGGCGCGAGCTCCTACGAGCAGTACTTC; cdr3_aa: CSVGGASSYEQYF
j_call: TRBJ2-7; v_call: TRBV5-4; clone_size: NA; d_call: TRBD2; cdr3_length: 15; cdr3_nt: TGTGCCAGCAGCTTGGCTGCGGGAGGTTCCTACGAGCAGTACTTC; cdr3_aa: CASSLAAGGSYEQYF
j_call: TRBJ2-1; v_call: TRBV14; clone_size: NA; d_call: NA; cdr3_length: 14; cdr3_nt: TGTGCCAGCAGCCCCCTCGGCTCCTACAATGAGCAGTTCTTC; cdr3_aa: CASSPLGSYNEQFF
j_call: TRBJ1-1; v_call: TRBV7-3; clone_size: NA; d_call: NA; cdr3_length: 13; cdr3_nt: TGTGCCAGCAGGTGGGCCCAGAACACTGAAGCTTTCTTT; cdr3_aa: CASRWAQNTEAFF
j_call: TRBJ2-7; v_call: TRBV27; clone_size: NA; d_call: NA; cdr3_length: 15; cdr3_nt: TGTGCCAGCAGTTCCCCTCTCGACCCCCAGGGAGAGCAGTACTTC; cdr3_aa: CASSSPLDPQGEQYF
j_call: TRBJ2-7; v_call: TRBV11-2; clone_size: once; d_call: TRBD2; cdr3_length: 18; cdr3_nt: TGTGCCAGCAGCTTACCCGGACTAGCGGGAGGCCCGTCCTACGAGCAGTACTTC; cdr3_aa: CASSLPGLAGGPSYEQYF